This TCR beta chain was captured by sequencing in a study of T cell responses to AZD1222 COVID-19 vaccine. Details on this clone: The antigen is unknown.

Study-wide points: After the peak T cell response, and only then, were repertoires sampled. Among vaccine-associated CD4 TCRs, coverage spanned spike, with dominance at 160-218 and 743-854. The number of AZD1222 recipients seropositive at baseline was only 6 or 7. White British people made up most donors, females outnumbered males, and clonal diversity was possibly underestimated.

The method was immunoSEQ multiplex PCR; TCRdb's version includes in-frame clones alone and lacks a portion of them. The sample has approximately 200,000 clones; about 90% are singletons. Germline V gene data show CDR1 as SGHNT and CDR2 as YYREEE (reference sequence). Trimming took off 0 bases at V and 4 bases at J, with 10 bases between the two ends. The CDR3 has 14 amino acids. Sample: peripheral blood, taken on day 0 of MenACWY control vaccination. The chain carries TRBV5-4 and TRBJ1-2, with no clear D. The origin of this receptor is an adult in good health. The CDR3 nucleotides read TGTGCCAGCAGCTTGGCCTTTTGGGGCTATGGCTACACCTTC. It specifies CASSLAFWGYGYTF.